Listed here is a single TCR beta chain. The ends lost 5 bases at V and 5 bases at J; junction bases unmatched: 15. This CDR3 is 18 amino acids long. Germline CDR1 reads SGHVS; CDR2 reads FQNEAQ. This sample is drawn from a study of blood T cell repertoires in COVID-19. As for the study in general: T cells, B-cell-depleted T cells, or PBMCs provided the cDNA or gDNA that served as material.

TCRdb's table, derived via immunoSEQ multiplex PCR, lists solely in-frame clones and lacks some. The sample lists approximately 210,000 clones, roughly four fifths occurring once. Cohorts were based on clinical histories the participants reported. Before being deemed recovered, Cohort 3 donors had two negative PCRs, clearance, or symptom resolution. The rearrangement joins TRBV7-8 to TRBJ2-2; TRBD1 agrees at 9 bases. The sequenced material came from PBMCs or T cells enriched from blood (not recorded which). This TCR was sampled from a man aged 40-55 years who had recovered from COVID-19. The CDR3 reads CASSTTWTGESGTGELFF. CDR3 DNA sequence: TGTGCCAGCAGCACTACTTGGACAGGGGAGAGTGGTACCGGGGAGCTGTTTTTT.